The sequence of this T cell receptor beta chain was determined in a study of spatial heterogeneity in lung cancer (dated by TCRdb to the late 2010s). A note on the overall study: Beta-chain transcripts were consistently detected in greater numbers than alpha-chain transcripts, which likely reflected higher beta-chain transcript abundance. In the raw uncorrected reads, each unique combination of TCR and UMI appeared on average more than ten times. In non-small cell lung cancer, the study quantitatively compared TCR alpha and beta repertoires across several tumor regions, matched nontumor lung, and blood. Nonsynonymous mutation counts, determined by whole-exome sequencing of tumor tissue, were related to TCR repertoire features. At surgery, both alpha and beta chains were TCR-sequenced in 200 to 250 tumor regions, some 64 matched nontumor lung samples and 56 PBMC samples.

Concerning this clonotype itself: There is no known antigen for this receptor. A much larger clone lies one base from this, so it may be a read error.

According to the study, the label for this sample's time point signals: sample taken at primary tumor resection. Whole RNA extracted from tumor and nontumor lung tissue, or from cryopreserved PBMC samples, was used for TCR sequencing without cell sorting. Donors were about 70 patients with early-stage, untreated non-small cell lung cancer from the lung TRACERx cohort. Patients were selected for TCR sequencing only if sufficient RNA was available from at least two tumor regions. The library was made by 5' RACE. TCRdb records NextSeq 500 as the sequencer. The TCR library protocol attached a unique molecular identifier to each TCR cDNA molecule to allow correction of PCR and sequencing errors. On the authors' methods: Decombinator tools were used for TCR identification, UMI-based error correction and CDR3 extraction. TCRs above a frequency of 2 per 1,000, corresponding to the top 1% of the tumor frequency distribution, were defined as expanded. Each repertoire was subsampled 100 times to 5,000 TCRs, after which Renyi diversity was computed with the R vegan package. CDR3 similarity networks were built from amino acid triplet string-kernel similarity, with CDR3s being connected when pairwise similarity was above 0.82. The public reads were reanalyzed by TCRdb: fastp trimming at Q25, MiXCR alignment, in-frame beta chains only. Each CDR3 protein gets just one entry, which takes the most common genes and DNA from the rows behind it. The V and J calls and clone size come from TCRdb's table, not from the authors' own analysis. Here the sample has some 15,000 distinct CDR3 sequences; 6.5% to 8.5% occur a single time. The ten largest clones capture roughly a third of the sample.

Measured from the cysteine to the phenylalanine, the CDR3 is 15 residues long. Only the CDR3 DNA is retained, 45 bases long and in frame from the first base. Via the germline V gene (reference sequence), CDR1 is MNHEY and CDR2 SMNVEV. From V the trimming removes 9 bases and from J it removes 5 bases, while the gene matches leave 9 bases of the junction unaccounted for. The paper's findings and limits, for the study overall: Ubiquitous expanded tumor TCRs were detected in blood more often at tumor resection than at routine follow-up. Confirming at a functional level the hypothesis that regional TCRs recognize regional mutations was considered to require additional single-cell paired TCR alpha and beta sequencing.

The rearrangement joined TRBV27 to TRBJ2-3; TRBD2 matches 12 bases in the middle. The material sequenced was PBMCs, taken at surgery. The sequence came from a female donor with early-stage non-small cell lung cancer. The CDR3 here reads CARSHLAGGQDTQYF. DNA sequence: TGTGCCAGGAGTCACCTAGCGGGGGGGCAAGATACGCAGTATTTT.